The clone carrying this TCR beta chain was detected ten times or more. TCR beta CDR3 sequences were amplified from RNA transcripts. The HTBI set primed first-round TCR CDR3 RT-PCR. From the multiplex PCR reads, TCRdb called clonotypes with MiXCR, one entry per CDR3 protein. The top ten clones hold under 8% of a sample with about 590,000 distinct CDR3 sequences, 15% to 17% of them seen once. This CDR3 contains 15 residues. With V trimmed by 0 bases and J by 8 bases, 5 bases remained unmatched. CDR1 is SGHAT, CDR2 FQNNGV, per germline. This sample stems from a study of T cells in Graves' hyperthyroidism and ophthalmopathy.

Sequenced sample: blood. The TCR originated in a woman aged 25-40 years with Graves' hyperthyroidism. The chain combines TRBV11-2 with TRBJ2-3; 10 bases line up with TRBD2. Written as DNA, the CDR3 is TGTGCCAGCAGCTTAGAGCTAGCGGGAGCAGGTACGCAGTATTTT. Translating gives CASSLELAGAGTQYF.